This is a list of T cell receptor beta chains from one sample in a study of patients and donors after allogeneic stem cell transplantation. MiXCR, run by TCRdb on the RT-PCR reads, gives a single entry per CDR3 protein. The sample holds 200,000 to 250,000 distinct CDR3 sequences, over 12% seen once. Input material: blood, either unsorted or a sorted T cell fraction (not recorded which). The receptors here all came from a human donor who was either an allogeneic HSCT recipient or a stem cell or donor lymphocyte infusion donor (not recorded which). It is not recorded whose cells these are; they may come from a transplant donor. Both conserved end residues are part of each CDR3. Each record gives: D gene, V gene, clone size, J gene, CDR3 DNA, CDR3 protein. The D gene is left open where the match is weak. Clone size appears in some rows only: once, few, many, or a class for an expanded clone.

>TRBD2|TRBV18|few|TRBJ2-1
TGTGCCAGCTCACCACCGAGCGGGAGTGAGCAGTTCTTC
CASSPPSGSEQFF
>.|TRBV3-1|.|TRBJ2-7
TGTGCCAGCAGCCAGGCAGGGGATAAGGTCGAGCAGTACTTC
CASSQAGDKVEQYF
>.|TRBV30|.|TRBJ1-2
TGTGCCTGGTCCGAGGGGAACTATGGCTACACCTTC
CAWSEGNYGYTF
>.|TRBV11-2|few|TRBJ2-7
TGTGCCAGCAGCTTAGATGACAGGCGAACGGACGGGGGCGAGCAGTACTTC
CASSLDDRRTDGGEQYF
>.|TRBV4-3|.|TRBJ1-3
TGCGCCAGCAGCCAAGACGGCCGCGGTGGAAACACCATATATTTT
CASSQDGRGGNTIYF
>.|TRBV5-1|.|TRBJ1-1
TGCGCCAGCAGCTCATACGCGGGGGGAGCTGAAGCTTTCTTT
CASSSYAGGAEAFF
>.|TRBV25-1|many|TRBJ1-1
TGTGCCAGCAGCCGCAGGGCGTCGAACACTGAAGCTTTCTTT
CASSRRASNTEAFF
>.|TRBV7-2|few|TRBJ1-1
TGTGCCAGCAGCTCAGGGTGGGGGAGGATAACTGAAGCTTTCTTT
CASSSGWGRITEAFF
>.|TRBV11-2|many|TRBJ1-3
TGTGCCAGCAGCCTAGACCCTCCAGGGGACTCTGGAAACACCATATATTTT
CASSLDPPGDSGNTIYF
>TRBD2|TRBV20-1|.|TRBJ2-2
TGCAGTGCTAGAGACATTCAGCGGGAGTGGGGCGGGGAGCTGTTTTTT
CSARDIQREWGGELFF
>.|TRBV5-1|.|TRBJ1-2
TGCGCCAGCAGCCGGGAGGTGGATCGTGGCTACACCTTC
CASSREVDRGYTF
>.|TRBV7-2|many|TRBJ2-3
TGTGCCAGCAGCCCCCCCTGGGGGACAGATACGCAGTATTTT
CASSPPWGTDTQYF
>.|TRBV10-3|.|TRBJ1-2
TGTGCCATCAGAGGTAACGGTGCTAACTATGGCTACACCTTC
CAIRGNGANYGYTF
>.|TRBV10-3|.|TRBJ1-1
TGTGCCATCAGTGTGGGACCTTCGGATGAAGCTTTCTTT
CAISVGPSDEAFF
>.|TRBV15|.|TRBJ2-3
TGTGCCACCAGCAGGGAGAATAGTGGGCCGGGAGATACGCAGTATTTT
CATSRENSGPGDTQYF
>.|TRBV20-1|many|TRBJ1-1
TGCAGTGCCCGTGTCGGAAAGAACACTGAAGCTTTCTTT
CSARVGKNTEAFF
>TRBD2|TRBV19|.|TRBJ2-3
TGTGCCAGTAGTATCGGGCTAGCGGGTCTTGTCCACACAGATACGCAGTATTTT
CASSIGLAGLVHTDTQYF
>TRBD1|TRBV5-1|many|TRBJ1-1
TGCGCCAGCAGTTGGACAGGGGAGAGGACTGAAGCTTTCTTT
CASSWTGERTEAFF
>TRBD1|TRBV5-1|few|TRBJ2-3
TGCGCCAGCAGCCACGGGACAGCAACAGATACGCAGTATTTT
CASSHGTATDTQYF
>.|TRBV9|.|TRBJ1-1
TGTGCCAGCAGCGTAGTCAGGGCGGGTGACACTGAAGCTTTCTTT
CASSVVRAGDTEAFF
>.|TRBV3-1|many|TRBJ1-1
TGTGCCAGCCGGGAGGGGGGCGGCGCTGAAGCTTTCTTT
CASREGGGAEAFF
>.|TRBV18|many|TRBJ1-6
TGTGCCAGCTCTTCCGGGGGACGTTCAACTTCACCCCTCCACTTT
CASSSGGRSTSPLHF
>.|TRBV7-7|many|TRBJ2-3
TGTGCCAGCAGCCCGTCCGGAGGGGTCACAGATACGCAGTATTTT
CASSPSGGVTDTQYF
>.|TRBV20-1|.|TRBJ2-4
TGCAGTGCGAGGGAGAACAGGGCTGCCAAAAACATTCAGTACTTC
CSARENRAAKNIQYF
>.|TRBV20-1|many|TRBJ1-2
TGCAGTGCTAGAGACCTGGACAGTTTCTATGGCTACACCTTC
CSARDLDSFYGYTF
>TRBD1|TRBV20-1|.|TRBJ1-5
TGCAGTGCTAGAGGACACGGGACAGGGGACAATCAGCCCCAGCATTTT
CSARGHGTGDNQPQHF
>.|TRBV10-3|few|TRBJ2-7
TGTGCCATCAGTGAGGTGGTCAGGGTTTACGAGCAGTACTTC
CAISEVVRVYEQYF
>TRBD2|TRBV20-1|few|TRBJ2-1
TGCAGTGCTAGAGATCGGGGTTTAGCGGGGGGTTTCAATGAGCAGTTCTTC
CSARDRGLAGGFNEQFF
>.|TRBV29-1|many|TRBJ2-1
TGCAGCGTTGATTTATACAATGAGCAGTTCTTC
CSVDLYNEQFF
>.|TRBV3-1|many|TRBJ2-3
TGTGCCAGCAGCCACCCACTAGGCCGCACAGATACGCAGTATTTT
CASSHPLGRTDTQYF
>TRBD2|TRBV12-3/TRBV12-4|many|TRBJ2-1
TGTGCCAGCAGTTTATCGCGGGAGTGGTACAATGAGCAGTTCTTC
CASSLSREWYNEQFF
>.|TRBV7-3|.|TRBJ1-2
TGTGCCAGCAGCTTGGACAAGTCTCGGTATGGCTACACCTTC
CASSLDKSRYGYTF
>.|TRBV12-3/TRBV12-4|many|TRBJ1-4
TGTGCCAGCAGTTTGAGGCAGCTGGGTGAAAAACTGTTTTTT
CASSLRQLGEKLFF
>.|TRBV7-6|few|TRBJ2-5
TGTGCCAGCAGCAGCTTATCTGGGGAGACCCAGTACTTC
CASSSLSGETQYF
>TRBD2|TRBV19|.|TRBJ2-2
TGTGCCAGTAGTATGTTATTCTATCGGCTAGCGGGGGAATCGAACACCGGGGAGCTGTTTTTT
CASSMLFYRLAGESNTGELFF
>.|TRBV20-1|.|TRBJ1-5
TGCAGTGCTAGTGGCTCCCCGGCCGATCAGCCCCAGCATTTT
CSASGSPADQPQHF
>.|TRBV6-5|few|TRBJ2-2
TGTGCCAGCAGTTACGCGGGGCCCGGGGCCACCGGGGAGCTGTTTTTT
CASSYAGPGATGELFF
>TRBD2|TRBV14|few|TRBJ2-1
TGTGCCAGCAGCCGCCGGTCCCTAGCGGGGGGGCCAAATGAGCAGTTCTTC
CASSRRSLAGGPNEQFF
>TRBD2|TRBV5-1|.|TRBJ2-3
TGCGCCAGCAGTCGTGGCGATTTAGCGGGAGGCACAGATACGCAGTATTTT
CASSRGDLAGGTDTQYF
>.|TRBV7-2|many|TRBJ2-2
TGTGCCAGCAGCTTAGAGGTTCAGGGCCCCGGGGAGCTGTTTTTT
CASSLEVQGPGELFF
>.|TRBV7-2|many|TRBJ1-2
TGTGCCCGTAGAGAGGGTTATTATGGCTACACCTTC
CARREGYYGYTF
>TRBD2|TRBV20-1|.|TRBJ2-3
TGCAGTGCTCGGTACCCTAGCGGGGGGCGAGATACGCAGTATTTT
CSARYPSGGRDTQYF